This T cell receptor beta chain comes out of a study of OX40 agonist ivuxolimab in advanced cancers. Study at large: Ivuxolimab, an agonist antibody against OX40 (CD134), was given to patients. Mean age approximately 66 years, range about 23 to 80; 82.7% male. Head and neck, renal cell, melanoma or hepatocellular carcinoma were the cancers that dose-escalation patients had. Partial response was recorded in three patients: one hepatocellular carcinoma and two cutaneous melanoma cases.

V was clipped by 1 base and J by 7 bases, with 13 bases between them. The CDR3 has 14 residues. CDR1 and CDR2 (germline): MNHNS, SASEGT. Measured with immunoSEQ multiplex PCR; TCRdb has only the in-frame clones, and not every one. This sample has 7,000 to 9,500 clones, with approximately 70% found just once. This sequence joins TRBV6-1 and TRBJ1-2; D unclear. Sequencing used CD4+ or CD8+ T cells sorted from blood, obtained in a trial of the OX40 agonist ivuxolimab. The source is an adult with an advanced solid tumor such as melanoma, head and neck, liver or kidney cancer. The CDR3 sequence: CASSEGSRAGGYTF. Written as DNA, the CDR3 is TGTGCCAGCAGTGAAGGAAGTAGGGCAGGTGGCTACACCTTC.